Below, one TCR beta chain is given with its context. The data were obtained in a study of blood T cell repertoires in COVID-19. For the study at large: The United States, Italy and Spain supplied acute and convalescent COVID-19 samples. PBMCs, B-cell-depleted T cells, or T cells provided the cDNA or gDNA that made up the material.

The CDR3 covers 13 residues. Germline assignment: CDR1 SGHAT and CDR2 FQNNGV. Trimming cost V 3 bases and J 9 bases, with 11 bases left between them. Original methodology: Reference gene primer amplification yielded estimated nucleated cell counts. Generated by immunoSEQ multiplex PCR, the TCRdb table keeps only in-frame clones and is missing some. D and trimming come from the DNA, and the V and J calls and clone size come from that table. The sample lists some 250,000 clones, roughly nine tenths occurring once. J is TRBJ2-2 and V is TRBV11-2, with a tentative D call TRBD2 (7 bases). Sequenced input: peripheral blood. This sequence originates from a woman in her twenties or thirties with COVID-19, enrolled during active disease. In DNA, the CDR3 is TGTGCCAGCAGCTTGGGGGGGCCGAGGGAGCTGTTTTTT. This codes for CASSLGGPRELFF.